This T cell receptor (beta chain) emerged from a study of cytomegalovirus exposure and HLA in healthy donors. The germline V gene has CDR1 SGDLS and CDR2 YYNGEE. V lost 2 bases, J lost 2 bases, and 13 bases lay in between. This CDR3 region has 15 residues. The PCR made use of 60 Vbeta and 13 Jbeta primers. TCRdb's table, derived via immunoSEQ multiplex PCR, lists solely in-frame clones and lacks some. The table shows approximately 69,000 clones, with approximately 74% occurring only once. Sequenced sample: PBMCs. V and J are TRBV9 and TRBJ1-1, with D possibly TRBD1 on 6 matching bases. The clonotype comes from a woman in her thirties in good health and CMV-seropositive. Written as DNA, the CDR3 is TGTGCCAGCAGCGTTCTAGGGGGGGTCAACACTGAAGCTTTCTTT. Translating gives CASSVLGGVNTEAFF.